The 3 T cell receptor beta chains below all came from one sample that was sequenced in a study of T cells in Graves' hyperthyroidism and ophthalmopathy. Authors of the study amplified TCR beta CDR3 regions from RNA transcripts. First-round RT-PCR with HTBI primers amplified the TCR CDR3 region. TCRdb ran MiXCR on the multiplex PCR reads and lists one entry per CDR3 protein. The data show more than 500,000 distinct CDR3 sequences, 14% to 15% seen once. The specimen was blood. These receptors all stem from a woman aged 40 to 50 with Graves' ophthalmopathy.

This clonotype has a count of ten or more. This rearrangement joins TRBV11-1 to TRBJ2-3; tentative D call: TRBD1 (6 bases). The CDR3 consists of 16 residues. V was pared by 2 bases and J by 0 bases, with 12 bases between. The germline V gene encodes CDR1 SGHAT and CDR2 FQDESV (reference sequence). The CDR3 bases are TGTGCCAGCAGCTTACGCGACAGGCCTAGCACAGATACGCAGTATTTT. This translates into CASSLRDRPSTDTQYF.

The CDR3 DNA sequence: TGTGCCAGCAGGAGAGTCAGGGGGAACGGCTACACCTTC. It yields the protein CASRRVRGNGYTF. This rearrangement joins TRBV12-3 or TRBV12-4 to TRBJ1-2; TRBD1 aligns across 7 bases. This CDR3 region has 13 residues. The V segment lost 6 bases and the J segment 8 bases; nucleotides outside the gene matches: 9.

The table lists this clonotype with many counts. V gene TRBV19 combines with J gene TRBJ2-7; 8 bases map to TRBD2. Germline loops: CDR1 LNHDA, CDR2 SQIVND (reference sequence). The trim removed 5 bases at V and 7 bases at J, leaving 7 bases unmatched. This CDR3 is built from 13 residues. The CDR3 DNA follows: TGTGCCAGTAGTTCTAGGACTAGCAGAGAGCAGTACTTC. Amino acid sequence: CASSSRTSREQYF.